This TCR beta chain appears in the sequencing data of a study of T cell repertoires in cytomegalovirus infection. About the research overall: An indication of both CMV infection and matching HLA type came from public TCR beta signatures. Study outcomes and limitations: Identification of carriers of CMV plus the relevant HLA was performed using cumulative public TCR beta family frequency. HLA-C-restricted CMV-specific TCR beta clonotypes prevailed in the ex vivo response.

In TCRdb, the reads were re-called with MiXCR into one record per CDR3 protein. In the table there are 130,000 or so distinct CDR3 sequences, roughly 6.5% of which are singletons. Remarks on this clonotype: The target antigen is unknown.

CDR1 is SGHRS and CDR2 is YFSETQ in the germline V gene. The CDR3 extends over 19 amino acids. Germline trimming cut 3 bases from V and 6 bases from J; bases unmatched to any gene: 14. This receptor was taken from a human donor in good health (CMV status not recorded). Some clones in this sample may be carry-over from other donors' samples. The rearrangement links TRBV5-1 to TRBJ2-3, with 15 bases that match TRBD2. Material for sequencing was PBMCs. CDR3 nucleotide sequence: TGCGCCAGCAGCTCCGGGGGACTAGCGGGGGGCCTCCCCTTGGATACGCAGTATTTT. Translating it yields CASSSGGLAGGLPLDTQYF. Full variable domain (missing parts from reference TRBV5-1 and TRBJ2-3): KAGVTQTPRYLIKTRGQQVTLSCSPISGHRSVSWYQQTPGQGLQFLFEYFSETQRNKGNFPGRFSGRQFSNSRSEMNVSTLELGDSALYLCASSSGGLAGGLPLDTQYFGPGTRLTVL.